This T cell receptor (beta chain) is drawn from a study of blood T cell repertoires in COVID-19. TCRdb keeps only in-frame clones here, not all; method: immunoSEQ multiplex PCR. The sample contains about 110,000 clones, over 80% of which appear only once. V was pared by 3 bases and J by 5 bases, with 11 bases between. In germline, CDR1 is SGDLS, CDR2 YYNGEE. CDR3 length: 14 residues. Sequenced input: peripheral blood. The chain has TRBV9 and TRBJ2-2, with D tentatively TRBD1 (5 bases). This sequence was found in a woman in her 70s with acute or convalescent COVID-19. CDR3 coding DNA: TGTGCCAGCAGCGCGGGCCCAGGGACCGGGGAGCTGTTTTTT. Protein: CASSAGPGTGELFF.